There are a few counts of the clone carrying this T cell receptor (beta chain). Its antigen is unidentified. V was trimmed by 4 bases and J by 4 bases, leaving 7 bases between them. Germline V gene data show CDR1 as SGHDN and CDR2 as FVKESK. The CDR3 has 13 amino acids. CD4+ T cells specific for antigen were expanded with viral peptide pools by the ViraFEST assay before sequencing. Culturing for nine to ten days preceded CD4+ T cell isolation. Participants completed two doses of the BNT162b2 or mRNA-1273 vaccine. Clones were sequenced by immunoSEQ multiplex PCR, and TCRdb holds only the in-frame ones, with some missing. The data contain roughly 55,000 clones, roughly 78% of them singletons. The sample belongs to a study of vaccination effects on CD4 cells after COVID-19. Notes on the study in general: Sampling in the study covered few convalescent patients and included no early post-infection timepoints.

This sequence originates from a human donor who received a COVID-19 vaccine. This rearrangement joins TRBV14 to TRBJ2-2; no firm D call. The input for sequencing was CD4+ T cells from PBMCs cultured with HCoV-OC43 spike peptides, taken after COVID-19 vaccination. Subset in this sample: HCoV-OC43 spike overlapping peptide pool stimulation. The CDR3 loop is CASSRQATGELFF. In DNA, the CDR3 is TGTGCCAGCAGCCGGCAGGCCACCGGGGAGCTGTTTTTT.